This TCR beta chain was identified in a study of cytomegalovirus exposure and HLA in healthy donors. Study-level findings and limits: Several of the most significant clusters appeared, in a later analysis, to be linked to common viral pathogens. Later analysis showed TCR association rates varying by HLA locus, highest for DRB1 and lowest for HLA-C.

The CDR3 length is 18 residues. The germline V gene encodes CDR1 MNHNS and CDR2 SASEGT. J gave up 6 bases and V 0 bases, and 16 bases lay outside the gene matches. PCR involved 60 Vbeta and 13 Jbeta primers. Authors' methods: The count from a later analysis was tens of millions of unique TCR beta chains, some 12 million of them shared. The data were produced by immunoSEQ multiplex PCR, yet TCRdb's version contains in-frame clones alone and is incomplete. V and J calls and clone size are given by that table; D and trimming were obtained from the DNA. The data contain more than 100,000 clones, around 85% of them singletons. Worth noting for this clone: What it binds is not known.

Nominal health characterized the donors when sampled, though unrecorded immune exposures were likely. The chain links TRBV6-1 to TRBJ2-7; 8 positions agree with TRBD2. The sequenced sample consisted of PBMCs. The TCR was taken from a man in his thirties or forties in good health and CMV-seronegative. The chain's CDR3 is CASSEALLGSGATGEQYF. The CDR3 DNA reads as TGTGCCAGCAGTGAAGCGCTTCTGGGTAGCGGGGCGACCGGCGAGCAGTACTTC.